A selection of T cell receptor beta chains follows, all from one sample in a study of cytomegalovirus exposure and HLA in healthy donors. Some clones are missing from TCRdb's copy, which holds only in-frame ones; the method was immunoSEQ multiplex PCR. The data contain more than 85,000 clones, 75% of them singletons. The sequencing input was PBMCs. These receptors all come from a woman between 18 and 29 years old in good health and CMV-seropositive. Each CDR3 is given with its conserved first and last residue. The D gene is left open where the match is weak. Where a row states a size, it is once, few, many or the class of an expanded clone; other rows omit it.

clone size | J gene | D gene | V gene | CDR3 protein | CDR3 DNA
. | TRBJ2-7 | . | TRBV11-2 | CASSYQWDSSYEQYF | TGTGCCAGCAGCTACCAGTGGGACTCCTCCTACGAGCAGTACTTC
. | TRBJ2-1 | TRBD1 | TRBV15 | CATSRGQGKAYNEQFF | TGTGCCACCAGCAGAGGACAGGGCAAAGCCTACAATGAGCAGTTCTTC
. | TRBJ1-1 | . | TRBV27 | CASSLSGQGRRAFF | TGTGCCAGCAGTTTATCTGGGCAGGGCCGGAGAGCTTTCTTT
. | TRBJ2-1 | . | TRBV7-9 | CASSLPGEQFF | TGTGCCAGCAGCCTCCCGGGGGAGCAGTTCTTC
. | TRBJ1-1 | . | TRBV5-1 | CASSNRENTEAFF | TGCGCCAGCAGCAACAGGGAGAACACTGAAGCTTTCTTT
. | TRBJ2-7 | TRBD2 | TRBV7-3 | CASSSGLAAYEQYF | TGTGCCAGCAGCTCGGGACTAGCTGCCTACGAGCAGTACTTC
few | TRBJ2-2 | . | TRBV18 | CASSLFLAGGSNTGELFF | TGTGCCAGCTCACTTTTTCTGGCAGGAGGTTCGAACACCGGGGAGCTGTTTTTT
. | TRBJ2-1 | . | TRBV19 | CASSIVGGSWFF | TGTGCCAGTAGTATAGTTGGAGGGAGTTGGTTCTTC
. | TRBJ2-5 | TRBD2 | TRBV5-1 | CASSGAGTSDAYQETQYF | TGCGCCAGCAGCGGAGCCGGGACTAGCGATGCGTACCAAGAGACCCAGTACTTC
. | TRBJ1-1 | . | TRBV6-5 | CASSYSGGRTEAFF | TGTGCCAGCAGTTACTCTGGCGGGAGGACTGAAGCTTTCTTT
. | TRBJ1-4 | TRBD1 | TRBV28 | CASSLPNQGGRMGEKLFF | TGTGCCAGCAGTTTACCCAATCAAGGGGGCAGGATGGGCGAAAAACTGTTTTTT
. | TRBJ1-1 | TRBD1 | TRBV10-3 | CAISDRETGAGSEAFF | TGTGCCATCAGTGACAGGGAGACAGGGGCTGGGAGTGAAGCTTTCTTT
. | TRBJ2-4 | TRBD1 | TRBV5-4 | CASSLQGGIAKNIQYF | TGTGCCAGCAGCCTACAGGGGGGTATAGCCAAAAACATTCAGTACTTC
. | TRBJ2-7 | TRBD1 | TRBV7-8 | CASSSPGTGGIIGYEQYF | TGTGCCAGCAGCTCCCCTGGGACAGGGGGCATCATTGGGTACGAGCAGTACTTC
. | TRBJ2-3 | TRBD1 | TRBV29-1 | CSGRSFDRAPDTQYF | TGCAGCGGCCGATCTTTCGACAGGGCCCCAGATACGCAGTATTTT
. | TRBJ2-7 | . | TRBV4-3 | CASSLSLQGVLYEQYF | TGCGCCAGCAGTCTAAGCCTACAGGGTGTACTCTACGAGCAGTACTTC
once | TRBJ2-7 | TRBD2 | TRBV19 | CASSPRTSGNSYEQYF | TGTGCCAGTAGTCCGAGGACTAGCGGAAACTCCTACGAGCAGTACTTC
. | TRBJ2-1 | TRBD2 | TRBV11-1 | CASSFEGGPYNEQFF | TGTGCCAGCAGCTTCGAGGGAGGGCCCTACAATGAGCAGTTCTTC
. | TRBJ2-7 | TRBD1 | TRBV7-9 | CASSLEATGGYEQYF | TGTGCCAGCAGCTTAGAGGCGACAGGGGGGTACGAGCAGTACTTC
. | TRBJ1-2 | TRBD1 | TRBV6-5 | CASSPQGYGYTF | TGTGCCAGCAGTCCACAGGGGTATGGCTACACCTTC